The 10 T cell receptor beta chains presented below share a single source sample, sequenced in a study of shared clonotypes between healthy human individuals. Some clones are missing from TCRdb's copy, which holds only in-frame ones; the method was immunoSEQ multiplex PCR. The table has about 320,000 clones, roughly 84% seen once. The specimen sequenced was memory CD8+ T cells sorted from blood. Subset noted: CD45RO+ cells pooled with CCR7-negative TemRA cells. These receptors came from a man aged 18 to 29 in good health.

With regard to this clone: Only one base separates this from a far larger clonotype, so it likely reflects a read error. The J gene is TRBJ2-7, the V gene TRBV5-1, with 8 bases fitting TRBD2. After removal of 2 bases from V and 2 bases from J, the junction contained 0 bases not matched to a gene. Per germline, CDR1 SGHRS and CDR2 YFSETQ. The CDR3 contains 13 residues. This CDR3 reads CASSFGGAYEQYF. CDR3 bases: TGCGCCAGCAGCTTCGGGGGGGCCTACGAGCAGTACTTC.

The rearrangement joins TRBV5-8 to TRBJ2-7; D unclear. V was shortened by 2 bases and J by 0 bases, with 9 bases between the two germline ends. The length of the CDR3 is 14 residues. Germline V lookup: CDR1 SGHTS, CDR2 YDEGEE. The CDR3 loop reads CASSFRWGSYEQYF. The DNA of the CDR3 is TGTGCCAGCAGCTTTCGGTGGGGCTCCTACGAGCAGTACTTC.

This clone was picked up one time. The rearrangement uses TRBV13 and TRBJ1-2, with D possibly matching TRBD1 (6 bases). CDR3 length: 14 residues. V was trimmed by 5 bases and J by 4 bases, leaving 14 bases between them. Germline lookup yields CDR1 PRHDT and CDR2 FYEKMQ (reference sequence). The CDR3, as DNA: TGTGCCAGCAGCGACCGGGACACATCCTATGGCTACACCTTC. The encoded protein is CASSDRDTSYGYTF. The entire variable domain, with the rest obtained from reference TRBV13 and TRBJ1-2, is as follows: AAGVIQSPRHLIKEKRETATLKCYPIPRHDTVYWYQQGPGQDPQFLISFYEKMQSDKGSIPDRFSAQQFSDYHSELNMSSLELGDSALYFCASSDRDTSYGYTFGSGTRLTVV.

This chain uses TRBV2 with TRBJ2-7; TRBD1 matches 10 bases. CDR1 SNHLY and CDR2 FYNNEI come from the germline V gene. Trimming cost V 3 bases and J 6 bases; bases outside gene matches: 8. This CDR3 is built from 15 residues. The CDR3 nucleotides read TGTGCCAGCAGTGATCCGGGACAGGGGTCCCCCGAGCAGTACTTC. Its translation: CASSDPGQGSPEQYF.

This sequence joins TRBV25-1 and TRBJ1-2, with TRBD1 matching 7 bases. V lost 5 bases, J lost 7 bases, and 13 bases stayed unmatched. Germline values: CDR1 MGHDK, CDR2 SYGVNS. The CDR3 has 15 amino acids. CDR3 nucleotides: TGTGCCAGCAGTATTTATGAGGGGGCGGCCTCTGGCTACACCTTC. It specifies CASSIYEGAASGYTF.

The chain combines TRBV10-2 with TRBJ2-5; TRBD1 matches 8 bases. Germline trimming cut 3 bases from V and 2 bases from J; bases unmatched to any gene: 5. CDR1 and CDR2 (germline): WSHSY, SAAADI. The CDR3 consists of 15 residues. CDR3 sequence (DNA): TGCGCCAGCAGTGATGAGGACAGGGAACAAGAGACCCAGTACTTC. Protein sequence: CASSDEDREQETQYF.

In this sample, this clone turned up once. The genes are TRBV30 and TRBJ2-1, with TRBD2 identical over 10 bases. Germline V lookup: CDR1 GTSNPN, CDR2 SVGIG (reference sequence). The CDR3 consists of 15 residues. V lost 0 bases and J lost 7; bases outside the gene matches: 6. Written as DNA, the CDR3 is TGTGCCTGGAGTGTAGCTCTAGCGGGGGTTAATGAGCAGTTCTTC. Translation: CAWSVALAGVNEQFF. The whole variable domain, filled in from reference TRBV30 and TRBJ2-1, reads SQTIHQWPATLVQPVGSPLSLECTVEGTSNPNLYWYRQAAGRGLQLLFYSVGIGQISSEVPQNLSASRPQDRQFILSSKKLLLSDSGFYLCAWSVALAGVNEQFFGPGTRLTVL.

V is TRBV9 and J is TRBJ2-7; 8 nucleotides agree with TRBD1. After removal of 0 bases from V and 2 bases from J, the junction contained 4 bases not matched to a gene. Germline-derived CDR1 and CDR2 are SGDLS and YYNGEE. This CDR3 region has 15 residues. The CDR3 is CASSVGGQGTYEQYF. In DNA form, the CDR3 reads TGTGCCAGCAGCGTAGGAGGACAGGGAACCTACGAGCAGTACTTC.

This clone came up once. The rearrangement uses TRBV6-6 and TRBJ2-3; either TRBD1 or TRBD2 may supply D (5 bases each). This CDR3 spans 15 amino acids. V lost 2 bases, J lost 1 base, and 10 bases lay in between. Germline V gene lookup returns CDR1 MNHNY and CDR2 SVGAGI (reference sequence). In DNA form, the CDR3 reads TGTGCCAGCAGTTACAGGGACGGCGGCACAGATACGCAGTATTTT. Amino acids: CASSYRDGGTDTQYF.

The chain recombines TRBV4-1 with TRBJ2-7, with a tentative D call TRBD1 (6 bases). Trimming removed 2 bases from V and 6 bases from J, with 17 bases in between. This CDR3 has 15 amino acids. Germline assignment: CDR1 MGHRA and CDR2 YSYEKL. The CDR3 reads CASSQPVQGVSEQYF. The CDR3 region has the DNA TGCGCCAGCAGCCAACCCGTACAGGGCGTCAGCGAGCAGTACTTC.